The clone carrying this T cell receptor beta chain was observed many times. Its specificity is unknown. The sample comes from a study of identical twins. The CDR3 is 11 residues long. Germline values: CDR1 LGHDT, CDR2 YNNKEL (reference sequence). Between the trimmed V and J ends, which lost 1 base and 16 bases, there was a span of 10 bases. Unique molecular identifiers were present on the cDNA, and a universal primer site came from template switching. MiXCR, run by TCRdb on the 5' RACE reads, gives a single entry per CDR3 protein. Of about 690,000 distinct CDR3 sequences listed, 5.5% to 6.5% are singletons. Study outcomes and limitations: Monozygotic twins shared more out-of-frame TCR alpha than recombination models predicted. When twins shared out-of-frame alpha sequences, those sequences had excess low generation probability.

This chain connects TRBV3-1 to TRBJ1-4; perhaps TRBD1 as D (5 bases). The receptor's source is a man younger than 35 in good health. Sequenced input: naive T cells sorted from blood. CDR3 in amino acids: CASSQGLGTFF. CDR3 bases: TGTGCCAGCAGCCAAGGCCTTGGGACGTTTTTT. Drawing the rest from reference TRBV3-1 and TRBJ1-4, the complete variable domain is DTAVSQTPKYLVTQMGNDKSIKCEQNLGHDTMYWYKQDSKKFLKIMFSYNNKELIINETVPNRFSPKSPDKAHLNLHINSLELGDSAVYFCASSQGLGTFFGSGTQLSVL.